This T cell receptor (beta chain) was sequenced for a study of T cell changes during pregnancy in multiple sclerosis (dated by TCRdb to about 2019). For the wider study: Changes in the T cell repertoire over the course of pregnancy were examined in this study in women with multiple sclerosis.

The CDR3 starts with the cysteine, ends with the phenylalanine, and has 16 residues. The read is trimmed to its CDR3 DNA, 48 bases read in frame from base 1. According to the germline V gene, CDR1 reads SGDLS and CDR2 reads YYNGEE. V lost 0 bases and J lost 2 bases, and the count of bases not matched to a germline gene is 5. The library came from the immunoSEQ multiplex PCR assay. TCRdb carries this immuneACCESS record with in-frame sequences only. Its versions omit some clonotypes, under half of them owing to an unresolved V gene in the studies checked, with the rest unexplained. In this sample the table shows over 70,000 clones, about 93% of which occur a single time. The ten most abundant clones make up around 4.1% of the sample. About this clone itself: No antigen is known for it. Within one base of it there is no much larger clone, and no base qualities were kept.

The sequences come from peripheral blood, collected in the first trimester of pregnancy. The clonotype originates from a female donor with multiple sclerosis, enrolled in a pregnancy study. The chain was built from TRBV9 and TRBJ2-3; 8 bases in the junction line up with TRBD2. The CDR3 has the sequence CASSVEAGANTDTQYF. The DNA sequence is as follows: TGTGCCAGCAGCGTAGAAGCGGGGGCGAACACAGATACGCAGTATTTT. Beyond the CDR3, the reference TRBV9 and TRBJ2-3 genes provide the residues; the full variable domain reads: DSGVTQTPKHLITATGQRVTLRCSPRSGDLSVYWYQQSLDQGLQFLIQYYNGEERAKGNILERFSAQQFPDLHSELNLSSLELGDSALYFCASSVEAGANTDTQYFGPGTRLTVL.